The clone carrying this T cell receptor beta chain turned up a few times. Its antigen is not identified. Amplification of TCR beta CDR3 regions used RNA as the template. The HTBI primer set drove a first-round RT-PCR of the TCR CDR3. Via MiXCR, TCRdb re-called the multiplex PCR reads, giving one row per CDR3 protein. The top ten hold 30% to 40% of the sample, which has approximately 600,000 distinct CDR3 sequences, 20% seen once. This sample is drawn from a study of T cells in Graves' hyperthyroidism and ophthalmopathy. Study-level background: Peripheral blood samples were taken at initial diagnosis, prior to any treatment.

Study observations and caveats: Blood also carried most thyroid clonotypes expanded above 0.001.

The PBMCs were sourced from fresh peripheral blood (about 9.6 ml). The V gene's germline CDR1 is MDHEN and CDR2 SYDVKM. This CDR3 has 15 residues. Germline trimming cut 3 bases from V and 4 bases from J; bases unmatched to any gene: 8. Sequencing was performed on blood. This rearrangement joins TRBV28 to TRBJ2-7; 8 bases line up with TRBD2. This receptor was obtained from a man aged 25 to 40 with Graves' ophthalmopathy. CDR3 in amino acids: CASSFLSGALYEQYF. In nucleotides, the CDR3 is TGTGCCAGCAGTTTCCTTAGCGGGGCCCTTTACGAGCAGTACTTC.